This T cell receptor (beta chain) was identified in a study of shared clonotypes between healthy human individuals. Study-wide results and limits: Sorted-subset sequencing was shown by rarefaction to be incomplete despite large depth. Among non-shared clonotypes, generation probabilities were lower than among those shared by all four donors.

Turning to this clone: Its target is not known.

Each subset's genomic DNA was shared equally among a number of immunoSEQ plates. Libraries were prepared by immunoSEQ multiplex PCR; TCRdb keeps only in-frame clonotypes and omits some of them. The data contain around 2.1 million clones, roughly 91% of them seen just once; the ten biggest clones take up more than 1.5%. The CDR3 has 16 amino acids. Between the trimmed V and J ends, which lost 5 bases and 3 bases, there was a span of 18 bases. Germline V gene sequence: CDR1 MNHEY, CDR2 SMNVEV (reference sequence). Naive CD8 cells were CD45RO-negative, positively selected for CCR7, excluding terminally differentiated effector memory CD45RA+ cells.

Sequencing used naive CD8+ T cells from PBMCs. V is TRBV27 and J is TRBJ2-3; D not certain. This receptor was identified in a young man in good health. Some clones in this sample may be carry-over from other donors' samples. CDR3 loop: CASSPSPKSSTDTQYF. The CDR3 coding sequence is TGTGCCAGCAGTCCCTCCCCGAAGTCTTCGACAGATACGCAGTATTTT.